One sample yielded the 31 T cell receptor beta chains listed below, sequenced in a study of T cell changes during pregnancy in multiple sclerosis. Profiling relied on immunoSEQ multiplex PCR, and the TCRdb table lists in-frame clones only, not all of them. This table has around 83,000 clones, under 95% appearing once. Sequenced material: CD4+ T cells from peripheral blood mononuclear cells, taken in the second trimester of pregnancy. The receptors shown here come from a female donor with multiple sclerosis, enrolled in a pregnancy study.

The rearrangement uses TRBV4-3 and TRBJ2-3; D remains unclear. Germline CDR1 reads LGHNA; CDR2 reads YSLEER. There are 13 residues in the CDR3. The germline V and J ends were trimmed by 1 base and 6 bases, with 8 bases remaining between them. DNA for the CDR3: TGCGCCAGCAGCCAAGGTATCGGGGATACGCAGTATTTT. Protein: CASSQGIGDTQYF.

V gene TRBV5-1 combines with J gene TRBJ2-7, with D possibly TRBD1 on 5 matching bases. Germline values: CDR1 SGHRS, CDR2 YFSETQ. The length of the CDR3 is 13 residues. Trimming took 0 bases from V and 6 from J, leaving 10 bases between them. This CDR3 reads CASSLGQGAEQYF. In nucleotides, the CDR3 is TGCGCCAGCAGCTTGGGGCAGGGTGCCGAGCAGTACTTC.

V gene TRBV13 combines with J gene TRBJ1-6; 7 nucleotides align to TRBD1. V lost 6 bases, J lost 5 bases, and 7 bases stayed unmatched. The CDR3 length is 15 residues. The V gene's germline CDR1 is PRHDT and CDR2 FYEKMQ (reference sequence). The CDR3 loop is CASRASGTDNSPLHF. CDR3 DNA sequence: TGTGCCAGCAGGGCGTCCGGGACAGATAATTCACCCCTCCACTTT.

The rearrangement uses TRBV30 and TRBJ2-3, with D possibly matching TRBD2 (6 bases). CDR3 length: 12 amino acids. Germline CDR1 and CDR2: GTSNPN and SVGIG (reference sequence). The V gene lost 5 bases and the J gene lost 2 bases, with 8 bases spanning the gap. CDR3 in amino acids: CAWGTVTDTQYF. CDR3 nucleotide sequence: TGTGCCTGGGGGACTGTCACAGATACGCAGTATTTT.

The chain uses TRBV30 and TRBJ1-5, with D possibly matching TRBD1 (6 bases). The CDR3 runs to 13 residues. V lost 3 bases to trimming and J lost 5 bases, with 11 bases between them. Germline loops: CDR1 GTSNPN, CDR2 SVGIG (reference sequence). The DNA for the CDR3 is TGTGCCTGGAGGGCACAGGGCCATCAGCCCCAGCATTTT. It yields the protein CAWRAQGHQPQHF. The variable domain in full, with the rest retrieved from reference TRBV30 and TRBJ1-5, is SQTIHQWPATLVQPVGSPLSLECTVEGTSNPNLYWYRQAAGRGLQLLFYSVGIGQISSEVPQNLSASRPQDRQFILSSKKLLLSDSGFYLCAWRAQGHQPQHFGDGTRLSIL.

The gene calls are TRBV20-1 and TRBJ1-1, with D unclear. The germline gives CDR1 DFQATT, CDR2 SNEGSKA (reference sequence). Trimming shortened V by 3 bases and J by 5 bases, and 7 bases separated the two germline ends. This CDR3 region has 11 residues. The CDR3 here is CSARFRTEAFF. The CDR3 nucleotides read TGCAGTGCTAGGTTTCGGACTGAAGCTTTCTTT.

The chain combines TRBV4-2 with TRBJ2-2, with D possibly matching TRBD1 (5 bases). CDR1 is LGHNA and CDR2 is YNFKEQ in the germline V gene. V was clipped by 4 bases and J by 6 bases, with 15 bases between them. The CDR3 has 15 residues. The chain's CDR3 is CASSLPPQGSGELFF. In nucleotides, the CDR3 is TGTGCCAGCAGCCTACCCCCTCAGGGTTCCGGGGAGCTGTTTTTT.

The rearrangement links TRBV18 to TRBJ2-2; the D gene is possibly TRBD2 (5 bases). V lost 6 bases to trimming and J lost 5 bases, with 10 bases between them. The CDR3 is 13 residues long. CDR1 and CDR2 from the germline V gene are KGHSH and LQKENI. The CDR3 reads CASSRTGTGELFF. CDR3 DNA sequence: TGTGCCAGCTCTCGCACGGGGACCGGGGAGCTGTTTTTT.

In this sample, this clone turned up once. The V and J genes are TRBV27 and TRBJ1-4; 8 bases match TRBD1. Germline V lookup: CDR1 MNHEY, CDR2 SMNVEV (reference sequence). The V segment lost 10 bases and the J segment 1 base; nucleotides outside the gene matches: 17. The CDR3 totals 18 residues. For the CDR3, the DNA is TGTGCCACCGCCCCGGGACAGGCGGCGTACGGAACTAATGAAAAACTGTTTTTT. It yields the protein CATAPGQAAYGTNEKLFF.

The genes are TRBV6-5 and TRBJ1-1; 8 positions agree with TRBD1. Trimming took 4 bases from V and 1 from J; bases not matched to a gene: 2. Germline V gene sequence: CDR1 MNHEY, CDR2 SVGAGI. This CDR3 contains 14 residues. The chain's CDR3 is CASSFGTGNTEAFF. CDR3 nucleotide sequence: TGTGCCAGCAGTTTTGGGACAGGGAACACTGAAGCTTTCTTT.

The chain links TRBV6-1 to TRBJ2-6; the D is unclear. Trimming took 7 bases from V and 2 from J, leaving 6 bases between them. The CDR3 totals 13 residues. CDR1 is MNHNS, CDR2 SASEGT, per germline. The DNA of the CDR3 is TGTGCCAGCATTCTTCCTGGGGCCAACGTCCTGACTTTC. It yields the protein CASILPGANVLTF.

The V call is TRBV5-1, the J call TRBJ2-3; 12 positions match TRBD1. The germline gives CDR1 SGHRS, CDR2 YFSETQ. The J segment lost 5 bases and the V segment lost 0 bases, leaving 10 bases of the junction unmatched. CDR3 size: 18 residues. The CDR3 reads CASSLASVGTGGLDTQYF. CDR3 sequence (DNA): TGCGCCAGCAGCTTGGCGTCAGTCGGGACAGGGGGCTTAGATACGCAGTATTTT. The variable domain in full, completed from reference TRBV5-1 and TRBJ2-3, reads KAGVTQTPRYLIKTRGQQVTLSCSPISGHRSVSWYQQTPGQGLQFLFEYFSETQRNKGNFPGRFSGRQFSNSRSEMNVSTLELGDSALYLCASSLASVGTGGLDTQYFGPGTRLTVL.

This rearrangement joins TRBV2 to TRBJ2-3; D ambiguous. Between the trimmed V and J ends, which lost 5 bases and 7 bases, there was a span of 10 bases. This CDR3 comprises 12 residues. The germline V gene encodes CDR1 SNHLY and CDR2 FYNNEI. Written as DNA, the CDR3 is TGTGCCAGCAGTTACAGTGTAAATACGCAGTATTTT. Amino acid sequence: CASSYSVNTQYF. The full variable domain, completed using reference TRBV2 and TRBJ2-3, is EPEVTQTPSHQVTQMGQEVILRCVPISNHLYFYWYRQILGQKVEFLVSFYNNEISEKSEIFDDQFSVERPDGSNFTLKIRSTKLEDSAMYFCASSYSVNTQYFGPGTRLTVL.

The gene calls are TRBV7-2 and TRBJ2-5, with 10 positions matching TRBD1. This CDR3 has 14 residues. V shed 8 bases, J shed 3 bases, and the junction held 6 bases outside the gene matches. Germline CDR1 is SGHTA and CDR2 is FQGNSA. CDR3 in amino acids: CASGDRGMKETQYF. CDR3 bases: TGTGCCAGCGGGGACAGGGGTATGAAAGAGACCCAGTACTTC. The entire variable domain, with the rest obtained from reference TRBV7-2 and TRBJ2-5, is as follows: GAGVSQSPSNKVTEKGKDVELRCDPISGHTALYWYRQSLGQGLEFLIYFQGNSAPDKSGLPSDRFSAERTGGSVSTLTIQRTQQEDSAVYLCASGDRGMKETQYFGPGTRLLVL.

The V gene is TRBV11-1, the J gene TRBJ1-6; D ambiguous. In germline, CDR1 is SGHAT, CDR2 FQDESV (reference sequence). Deletions cut 5 bases from V and 9 bases from J, with 14 bases between. The CDR3 has 14 residues. CDR3 sequence reads: CASSVEKRGSPLHF. CDR3 coding DNA: TGTGCCAGCAGCGTAGAGAAACGGGGTTCACCCCTCCACTTT. Variable domain in full (rest from reference TRBV11-1 and TRBJ1-6): EAEVAQSPRYKITEKSQAVAFWCDPISGHATLYWYRQILGQGPELLVQFQDESVVDDSQLPKDRFSAERLKGVDSTLKIQPAELGDSAMYLCASSVEKRGSPLHFGNGTRLTVT.

The V call is TRBV7-2, the J call TRBJ1-2; 8 bases align to TRBD1. V dropped 5 bases and J dropped 7; count of bases not matched to a gene: 6. The CDR3 runs to 13 residues. CDR1 and CDR2 (germline): SGHTA, FQGNSA. CDR3 DNA: TGTGCCAGCAGCAGAGACAGGGGTATTGGCTACACCTTC. It yields the protein CASSRDRGIGYTF.

The chain is built from TRBV4-1 and TRBJ2-7; 11 bases align to TRBD2. The CDR3 extends over 15 amino acids. Trimming removed 3 bases from V and 2 bases from J; junction bases left unmatched: 3. The germline V gene encodes CDR1 MGHRA and CDR2 YSYEKL. The CDR3 DNA reads TGCGCCAGCAGCCAGTTAGCGGGAGGGCCCTACGAGCAGTACTTC. Residues: CASSQLAGGPYEQYF.

The chain is built from TRBV5-4 and TRBJ2-7, with 8 bases lining up with TRBD1. CDR3 size: 14 residues. Unmatched junction bases numbered 10, after V lost 5 bases and J lost 6 bases. Germline CDR1 SGHNT, CDR2 YYREEE (reference sequence). CDR3 DNA sequence: TGTGCCAGCAGTTTGCAGGGGGCGTCCGGCGAGCAGTACTTC. This sequence encodes CASSLQGASGEQYF.

The chain combines TRBV9 with TRBJ2-5; TRBD1 matches at 9 bases. Trimming removed 0 bases from V and 4 bases from J; junction bases left unmatched: 7. Germline V gene lookup returns CDR1 SGDLS and CDR2 YYNGEE. The CDR3 has 16 amino acids. In nucleotides, the CDR3 is TGTGCCAGCAGCGTAGGGGGACAGGGTGTAAGAGAGACCCAGTACTTC. This gives the protein CASSVGGQGVRETQYF. Full variable domain (outside the CDR3, taken from reference TRBV9 and TRBJ2-5): DSGVTQTPKHLITATGQRVTLRCSPRSGDLSVYWYQQSLDQGLQFLIQYYNGEERAKGNILERFSAQQFPDLHSELNLSSLELGDSALYFCASSVGGQGVRETQYFGPGTRLLVL.

This rearrangement joins TRBV19 to TRBJ2-6, with unresolved D. The CDR3 length is 17 residues. V dropped 3 bases and J dropped 0 bases, with 12 bases sitting between them. Per germline, CDR1 LNHDA and CDR2 SQIVND (reference sequence). CDR3 loop: CASSMGRSISGANVLTF. CDR3 coding DNA: TGTGCCAGTAGTATGGGCAGGTCGATCTCTGGGGCCAACGTCCTGACTTTC.

This clone was counted a single time. The rearrangement uses TRBV28 and TRBJ2-7, with D tentatively TRBD1 (6 bases). Between the trimmed V and J ends, which lost 7 bases and 4 bases, there was a span of 17 bases. The CDR3 sequence is 14 residues long. Germline values: CDR1 MDHEN, CDR2 SYDVKM. The DNA for the CDR3 is TGTGCCAGCATGGGGGCCGGCATACAATACGAGCAGTACTTC. This codes for CASMGAGIQYEQYF.

V usage is TRBV28 and J usage is TRBJ2-7; TRBD1 is a possible D gene (6 bases). V lost 2 bases to trimming and J lost 2 bases, with 10 bases between them. Germline assignment: CDR1 MDHEN and CDR2 SYDVKM. The CDR3 sequence is 14 residues long. The CDR3 DNA reads as TGTGCCAGCAGTTTAAGGAACAGGGCCTACGAGCAGTACTTC. This translates into CASSLRNRAYEQYF.

J is TRBJ1-2 and V is TRBV27; D is possibly TRBD1 (6 bases). Germline loops: CDR1 MNHEY, CDR2 SMNVEV (reference sequence). This CDR3 contains 15 residues. Trimming cost V 4 bases and J 0 bases, with 12 bases left between them. CDR3: CASSSWDTTNYGYTF. DNA of the CDR3: TGTGCCAGCAGTTCGTGGGACACTACTAACTATGGCTACACCTTC.

The V gene is TRBV28, the J gene TRBJ2-7; 9 positions match TRBD1. The CDR3 is 15 amino acids. Trimming removed 5 bases from V and 2 bases from J; junction bases left unmatched: 7. Germline V gives CDR1 MDHEN, CDR2 SYDVKM. The chain's CDR3 is CASSPLTGGTYEQYF. CDR3 DNA sequence: TGTGCCAGCAGTCCACTCACAGGGGGCACCTACGAGCAGTACTTC.

The V and J genes are TRBV19 and TRBJ2-3, with D tentatively TRBD1 (6 bases). CDR3 length equals 14 residues. The germline V gene encodes CDR1 LNHDA and CDR2 SQIVND (reference sequence). The ends were cut back, 3 bases at V and 2 bases at J, with 9 bases in the middle. This CDR3 is CASSIRTATDTQYF. The CDR3 nucleotides read TGTGCCAGTAGTATCAGGACAGCCACAGATACGCAGTATTTT.

The chain links TRBV11-2 to TRBJ2-1; the D gene is possibly TRBD1 (6 bases). Germline V CDR1 and CDR2: SGHAT, FQNNGV. The CDR3 has 16 residues. Between the trimmed V and J ends, which lost 1 base and 3 bases, there was a span of 13 bases. The CDR3 DNA reads TGTGCCAGCAGCTTAGTGTCAGGGGTCCTCTACAATGAGCAGTTCTTC. Protein sequence: CASSLVSGVLYNEQFF.

This sequence joins TRBV7-9 and TRBJ1-4, with TRBD1 as a possible D gene (5 bases). V gave up 5 bases and J gave up 3 bases, with 13 bases separating them. The germline V gene encodes CDR1 SEHNR and CDR2 FQNEAQ (reference sequence). The CDR3 is made up of 15 amino acids. CDR3 loop: CASSPVGVANEKLFF. CDR3 nucleotide sequence: TGTGCCAGCAGCCCCGTAGGGGTCGCTAATGAAAAACTGTTTTTT. Drawing the rest from reference TRBV7-9 and TRBJ1-4, the complete variable domain is DTGVSQNPRHKITKRGQNVTFRCDPISEHNRLYWYRQTLGQGPEFLTYFQNEAQLEKSRLLSDRFSAERPKGSFSTLEIQRTEQGDSAMYLCASSPVGVANEKLFFGSGTQLSVL.

The V gene is TRBV6-1, the J gene TRBJ1-4; 8 nucleotides line up with TRBD1. There are 14 residues in the CDR3. Germline-derived CDR1 and CDR2 are MNHNS and SASEGT. V trimming: 3 bases; J trimming: 8 bases; junction bases outside the gene matches: 5. The DNA for the CDR3 is TGTGCCAGCAGTGAGGGGACAGGCGGAGAAAAACTGTTTTTT. As protein: CASSEGTGGEKLFF.

This chain joins TRBV2 and TRBJ1-2, with 9 bases matching TRBD1. Germline lookup yields CDR1 SNHLY and CDR2 FYNNEI. Germline trimming cut 3 bases from V and 6 bases from J; bases unmatched to any gene: 11. The CDR3 runs to 16 residues. CDR3 in amino acids: CASSDYRGLSEDGYTF. CDR3 DNA: TGTGCCAGCAGTGACTACAGGGGGCTAAGTGAGGATGGCTACACCTTC.

This chain links TRBV5-1 with TRBJ1-6; 8 bases map to TRBD1. The CDR3 runs to 17 residues. Germline CDR1 is SGHRS and CDR2 is YFSETQ. V dropped 1 base and J dropped 10; count of bases not matched to a gene: 13. The DNA for the CDR3 is TGCGCCAGCAGCTTGAACCGGGTAGGACAGGGCAACTCACCCCTCCACTTT. Its translation: CASSLNRVGQGNSPLHF.

CDR3: CASKRGNTQYF. In nucleotides, the CDR3 is TGTGCCAGTAAGCGGGGGAATACGCAGTATTTT. The genes are TRBV19 and TRBJ2-3; 8 nucleotides match TRBD2. The germline CDR1 and CDR2 sequences are LNHDA and SQIVND (reference sequence). V lost 7 bases, J lost 7 bases, and 1 base stayed unmatched. This CDR3 comprises 11 residues.